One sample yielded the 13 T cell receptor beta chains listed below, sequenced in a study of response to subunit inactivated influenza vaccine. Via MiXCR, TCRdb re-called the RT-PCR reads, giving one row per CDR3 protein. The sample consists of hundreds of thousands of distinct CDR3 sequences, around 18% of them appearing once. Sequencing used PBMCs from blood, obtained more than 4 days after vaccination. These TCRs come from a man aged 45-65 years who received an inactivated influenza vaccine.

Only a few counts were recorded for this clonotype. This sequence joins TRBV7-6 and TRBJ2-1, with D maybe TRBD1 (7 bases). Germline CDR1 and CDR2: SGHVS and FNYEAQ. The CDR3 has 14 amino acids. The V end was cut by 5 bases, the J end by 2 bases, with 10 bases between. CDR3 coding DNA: TGTGCCAGCAGCGCGGGACAGACCTACAATGAGCAGTTCTTC. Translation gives CASSAGQTYNEQFF.

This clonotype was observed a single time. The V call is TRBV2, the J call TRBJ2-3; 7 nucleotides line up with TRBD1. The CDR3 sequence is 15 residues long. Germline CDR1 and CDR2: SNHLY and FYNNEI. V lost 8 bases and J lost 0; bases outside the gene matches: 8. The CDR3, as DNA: TGTGCCAGCGGAAGACAGGGTTTGAGCACAGATACGCAGTATTTT. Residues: CASGRQGLSTDTQYF.

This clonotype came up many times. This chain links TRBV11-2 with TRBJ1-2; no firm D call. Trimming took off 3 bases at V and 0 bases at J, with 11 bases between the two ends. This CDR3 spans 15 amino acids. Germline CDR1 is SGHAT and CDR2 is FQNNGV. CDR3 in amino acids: CASSLVQRANYGYTF. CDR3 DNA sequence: TGTGCCAGCAGCTTGGTTCAGCGAGCTAACTATGGCTACACCTTC. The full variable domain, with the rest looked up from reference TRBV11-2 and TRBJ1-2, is EAGVAQSPRYKIIEKRQSVAFWCNPISGHATLYWYQQILGQGPKLLIQFQNNGVVDDSQLPKDRFSAERLKGVDSTLKIQPAKLEDSAVYLCASSLVQRANYGYTFGSGTRLTVV.

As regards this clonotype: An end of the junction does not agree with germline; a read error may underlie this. The CDR3 DNA is TGTGCCTGCAGCCGGGGACTAGTGGAAGAGACCCAGTACTTC. Translating gives CACSRGLVEETQYF. The genes are TRBV12-3 or TRBV12-4 and TRBJ2-5, with 8 bases that match TRBD2. This CDR3 comprises 14 residues.

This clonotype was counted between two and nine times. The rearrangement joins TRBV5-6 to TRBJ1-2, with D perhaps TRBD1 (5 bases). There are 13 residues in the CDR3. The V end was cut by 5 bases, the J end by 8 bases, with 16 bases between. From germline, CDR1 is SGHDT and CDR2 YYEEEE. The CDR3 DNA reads TGTGCCAGCAGTCTCGACAGTACTTGGGGCTACACCTTC. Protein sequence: CASSLDSTWGYTF.

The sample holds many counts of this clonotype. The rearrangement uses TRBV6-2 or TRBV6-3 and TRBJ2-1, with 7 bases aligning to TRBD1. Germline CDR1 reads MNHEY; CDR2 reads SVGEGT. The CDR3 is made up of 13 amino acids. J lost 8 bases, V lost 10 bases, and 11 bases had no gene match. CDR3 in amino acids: CATTDRVEDEQFF. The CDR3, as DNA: TGTGCCACAACCGACAGGGTAGAAGATGAGCAGTTCTTC.

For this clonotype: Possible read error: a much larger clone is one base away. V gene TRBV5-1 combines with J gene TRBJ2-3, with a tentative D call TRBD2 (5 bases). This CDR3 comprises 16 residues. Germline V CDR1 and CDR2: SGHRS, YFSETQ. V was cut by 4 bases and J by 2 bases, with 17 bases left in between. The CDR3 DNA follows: TGCGCCAGCAGCCTTGGAAACATTCGGGACACAGATACGCAGTATTTT. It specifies CASSLGNIRDTDTQYF. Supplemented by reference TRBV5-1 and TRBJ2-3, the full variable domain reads KAGVTQTPRYLIKTRGQQVTLSCSPISGHRSVSWYQQTPGQGLQFLFEYFSETQRNKGNFPGRFSGRQFSNSRSEMNVSTLELGDSALYLCASSLGNIRDTDTQYFGPGTRLTVL.

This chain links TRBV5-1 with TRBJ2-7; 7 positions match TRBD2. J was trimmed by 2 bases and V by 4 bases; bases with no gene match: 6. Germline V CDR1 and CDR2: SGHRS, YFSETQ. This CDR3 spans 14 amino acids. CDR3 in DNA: TGCGCCAGCAGCCCGAGCGGGATTGCCTACGAGCAGTACTTC. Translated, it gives CASSPSGIAYEQYF.

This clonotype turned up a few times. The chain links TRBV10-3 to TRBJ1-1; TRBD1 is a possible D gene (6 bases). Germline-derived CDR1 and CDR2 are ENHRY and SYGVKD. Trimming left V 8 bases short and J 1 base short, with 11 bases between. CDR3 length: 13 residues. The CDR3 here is CAILGQPNTEAFF. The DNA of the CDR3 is TGTGCCATCTTAGGACAGCCGAACACTGAAGCTTTCTTT.

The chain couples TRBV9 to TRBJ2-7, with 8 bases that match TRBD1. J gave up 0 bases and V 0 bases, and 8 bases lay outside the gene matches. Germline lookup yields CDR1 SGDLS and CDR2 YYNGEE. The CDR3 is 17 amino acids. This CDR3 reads CASSVGPGQATSYEQYF. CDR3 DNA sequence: TGTGCCAGCAGCGTAGGACCGGGACAGGCGACCTCCTACGAGCAGTACTTC.

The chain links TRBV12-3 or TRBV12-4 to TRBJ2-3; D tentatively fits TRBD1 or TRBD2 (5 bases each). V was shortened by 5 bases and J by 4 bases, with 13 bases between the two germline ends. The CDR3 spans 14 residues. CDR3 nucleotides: TGTGCCAGCAGTCCCCTCGGGGCAGCAGATACGCAGTATTTT. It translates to CASSPLGAADTQYF.

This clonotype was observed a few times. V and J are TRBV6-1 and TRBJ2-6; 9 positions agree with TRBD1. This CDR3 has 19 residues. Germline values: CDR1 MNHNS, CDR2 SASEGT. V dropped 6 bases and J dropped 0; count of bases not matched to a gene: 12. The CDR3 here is CASSRVAGQGLSGANVLTF. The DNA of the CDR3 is TGTGCCAGCAGCCGCGTTGCGGGACAGGGACTCTCTGGGGCCAACGTCCTGACTTTC.

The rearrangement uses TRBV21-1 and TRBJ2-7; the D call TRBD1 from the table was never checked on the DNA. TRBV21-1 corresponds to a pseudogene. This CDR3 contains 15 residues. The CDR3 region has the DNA TGTGCCAGCAGCATACGTTCAGGGTTCGTGAGCGAGCAGTACTTC. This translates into CASSIRSGFVSEQYF.